Each of the 10 T cell receptor beta chains below was sequenced from the same sample in a study of cytomegalovirus exposure and HLA in healthy donors. The PCR had 60 Vbeta and 13 Jbeta primers. The assay was immunoSEQ multiplex PCR, and TCRdb's table has in-frame clones only and misses some. The sample lists about 140,000 clones; 79% were seen once. The specimen was PBMCs. All receptors come from a female donor in good health and CMV-seronegative.

This chain joins TRBV28 and TRBJ1-2; TRBD1 matches at 10 bases. J was trimmed by 4 bases and V by 4 bases; bases with no gene match: 6. Germline CDR1 reads MDHEN; CDR2 reads SYDVKM. The CDR3 totals 15 residues. The chain's CDR3 is CASSSPWDRGYGYTF. The DNA for the CDR3 is TGTGCCAGCAGTTCCCCCTGGGACAGGGGCTATGGCTACACCTTC.

This chain links TRBV5-4 with TRBJ2-3; 7 bases agree with TRBD2. The CDR3 has 15 amino acids. Germline V CDR1 and CDR2: SGHNT, YYREEE (reference sequence). Germline trimming cut 1 base from V and 3 bases from J; bases unmatched to any gene: 5. CDR3 loop: CASSLRLAGTDTQYF. CDR3 DNA sequence: TGTGCCAGCAGCTTGCGACTAGCCGGGACAGATACGCAGTATTTT.

V is TRBV27 and J is TRBJ2-7; D is undetermined. V lost 5 bases to trimming and J lost 3 bases, with 5 bases between them. CDR3 length: 11 amino acids. CDR1 and CDR2 (germline): MNHEY, SMNVEV (reference sequence). The CDR3 protein is CASSPGYEQYF. In DNA form, the CDR3 reads TGTGCCAGCAGTCCCGGCTACGAGCAGTACTTC.

A few counts support this clone. DNA of the CDR3: TGTGCCAGCAGCCAGACAGGAGATAATTCACCCCTCCACTTT. Its protein is CASSQTGDNSPLHF. The chain carries TRBV5-6 and TRBJ1-6; D might be TRBD1 (6 bases). Germline CDR1 reads SGHDT; CDR2 reads YYEEEE. This CDR3 contains 14 residues. Trimming shortened V by 4 bases and J by 5 bases, and 10 bases separated the two germline ends.

This clone was seen more than once but under ten times. The rearrangement joins TRBV25-1 to TRBJ2-5; 14 nucleotides align to TRBD2. Looked up from germline, CDR1 is MGHDK and CDR2 is SYGVNS. After removal of 4 bases from V and 4 bases from J, the junction contained 5 bases not matched to a gene. There are 16 residues in the CDR3. As DNA, the CDR3 is TGTGCCAGCAGTGCCGGGACTAGCGGGAGAGGAGAGACCCAGTACTTC. Translating it yields CASSAGTSGRGETQYF. The full variable domain, completed using reference TRBV25-1 and TRBJ2-5, is EADIYQTPRYLVIGTGKKITLECSQTMGHDKMYWYQQDPGMELHLIHYSYGVNSTEKGDLSSESTVSRIRTEHFPLTLESARPSHTSQYLCASSAGTSGRGETQYFGPGTRLLVL.

This clone has only one observation. The chain is built from TRBV5-1 and TRBJ2-5, with 8 nucleotides matching TRBD1. The CDR3 runs to 17 residues. Germline V gene lookup returns CDR1 SGHRS and CDR2 YFSETQ. V lost 0 bases and J lost 1; bases outside the gene matches: 8. CDR3 nucleotides: TGCGCCAGCAGCTTGGAGACCACAGGGGGTAGCCAAGAGACCCAGTACTTC. This encodes CASSLETTGGSQETQYF.

The CDR3 DNA reads TGCGCCAGCAGAGACCCACAGGGTGAAGCTTTCTTT. This encodes CASRDPQGEAFF. The rearrangement uses TRBV10-2 and TRBJ1-1; the D gene is possibly TRBD1 (6 bases). The CDR3 has 12 residues. The germline V and J ends were trimmed by 6 bases and 7 bases, with 12 bases remaining between them. Germline CDR1 is WSHSY and CDR2 is SAAADI.

This chain links TRBV5-1 with TRBJ2-7, with 8 bases fitting TRBD2. The CDR3 contains 14 residues. Trimming at V came to 0 bases and at J to 5 bases, leaving 4 bases not matched to a gene. The V gene's germline CDR1 is SGHRS and CDR2 YFSETQ. CDR3 DNA: TGCGCCAGCAGCTTGGAGCGGGGGTTACACGAGCAGTACTTC. Its protein is CASSLERGLHEQYF.

The rearrangement uses TRBV15 and TRBJ1-6, with a weak D call TRBD1 (6 bases). With 0 bases removed from V and 7 bases from J, the gap between germline ends came to 10 bases. The V gene's germline CDR1 is LNHNV and CDR2 YYDKDF (reference sequence). There are 15 residues in the CDR3. CDR3 in DNA: TGTGCCACCAGCAGAGATCGAGGGGGAAATTCACCCCTCCACTTT. This gives the protein CATSRDRGGNSPLHF.

This chain connects TRBV4-1 to TRBJ2-5; TRBD2 is a possible D gene (6 bases). The V end lost 4 bases, the J end lost 1 base, and 16 bases lay between the germline ends. Germline CDR1 reads MGHRA; CDR2 reads YSYEKL. This CDR3 has 16 amino acids. CDR3 protein: CASSPLTRGIQETQYF. As DNA, the CDR3 is TGCGCCAGCAGCCCTTTGACTAGAGGCATCCAAGAGACCCAGTACTTC.